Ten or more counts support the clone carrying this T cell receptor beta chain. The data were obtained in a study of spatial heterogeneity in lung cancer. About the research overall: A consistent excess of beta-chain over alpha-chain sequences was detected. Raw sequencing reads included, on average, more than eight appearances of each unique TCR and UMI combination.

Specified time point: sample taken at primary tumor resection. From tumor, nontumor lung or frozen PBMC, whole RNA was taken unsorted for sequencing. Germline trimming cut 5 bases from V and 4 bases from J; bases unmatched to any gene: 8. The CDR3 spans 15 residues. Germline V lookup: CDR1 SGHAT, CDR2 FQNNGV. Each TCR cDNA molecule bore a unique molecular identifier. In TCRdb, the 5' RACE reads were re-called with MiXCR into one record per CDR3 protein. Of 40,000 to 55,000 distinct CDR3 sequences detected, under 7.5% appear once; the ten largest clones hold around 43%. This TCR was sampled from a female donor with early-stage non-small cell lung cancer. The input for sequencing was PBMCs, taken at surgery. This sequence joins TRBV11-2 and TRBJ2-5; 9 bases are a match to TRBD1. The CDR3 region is CASSKFTGGLETQYF. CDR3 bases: TGTGCCAGCAGCAAATTCACAGGGGGCTTAGAGACCCAGTACTTC.